This entry concerns a single T cell receptor beta chain. The antigen remains unidentified. Researchers reported that TCR beta cDNA libraries carried unique molecular identifiers. T cells numbering roughly 1 to 10 million gave rise to roughly 0.5 million cDNA molecules. From the PCR reads, TCRdb called clonotypes with MiXCR, one entry per CDR3 protein. This sample has over 300,000 distinct CDR3 sequences; roughly 30% occur once, and the top ten carry 10% to 15%. The data are from a study of post-analysis software for immune sequencing data. Trimming cost V 3 bases and J 1 base; bases outside gene matches: 3. The length of the CDR3 is 15 residues. Per the germline V gene, CDR1 is LGHNA and CDR2 is YNFKEQ. Study findings and constraints: Multiple sclerosis patients showed significantly lower normalized Chao1 diversity than controls did. There were five TRBV segments more frequent in patients than controls, and TRBV5-6, TRBV5-1 and TRBV20-1 were among them. Under the F measure, samples that were prepared in one batch clustered strongly together.

The specimen sequenced was blood. The source of this sequence is a girl under 18 with multiple sclerosis. The gene calls are TRBV4-2 and TRBJ2-7; 10 positions agree with TRBD2. The CDR3 DNA reads as TGTGCCAGCAGCCACATAGCGGGAGGATCCTACGAGCAGTACTTC. Translation: CASSHIAGGSYEQYF.